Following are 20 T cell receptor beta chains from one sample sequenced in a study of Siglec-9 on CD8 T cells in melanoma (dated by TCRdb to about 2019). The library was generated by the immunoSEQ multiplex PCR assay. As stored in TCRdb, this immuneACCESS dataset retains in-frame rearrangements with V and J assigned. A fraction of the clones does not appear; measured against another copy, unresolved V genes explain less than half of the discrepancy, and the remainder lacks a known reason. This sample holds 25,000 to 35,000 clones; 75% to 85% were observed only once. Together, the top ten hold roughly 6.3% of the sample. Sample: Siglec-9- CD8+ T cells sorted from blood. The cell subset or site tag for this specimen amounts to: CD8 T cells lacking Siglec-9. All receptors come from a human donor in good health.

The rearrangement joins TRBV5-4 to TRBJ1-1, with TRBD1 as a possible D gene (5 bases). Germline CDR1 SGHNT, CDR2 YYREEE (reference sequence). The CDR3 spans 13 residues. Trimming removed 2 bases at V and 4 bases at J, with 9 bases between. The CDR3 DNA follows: TGTGCCAGCAGCTTCACCGGGGGCACTGAAGCTTTCTTT. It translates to CASSFTGGTEAFF.

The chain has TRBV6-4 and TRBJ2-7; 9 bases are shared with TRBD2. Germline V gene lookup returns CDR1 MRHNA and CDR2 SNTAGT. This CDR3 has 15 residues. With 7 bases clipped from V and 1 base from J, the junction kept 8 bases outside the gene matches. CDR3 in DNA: TGTGCCAGCACCGCTGGGACTAGCTATTCCTACGAGCAGTACGTC. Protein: CASTAGTSYSYEQYV.

In DNA form, the CDR3 reads TGTGCCATCACCGAAAGCAGTTGGAACACCATATATTTT. Amino acids: CAITESSWNTIYF. V usage is TRBV10-3 and J usage is TRBJ1-3; no definite D call. The CDR3 covers 13 residues. CDR1 ENHRY and CDR2 SYGVKD come from the germline V gene. The ends were cut back, 7 bases at V and 7 bases at J, with 14 bases in the middle.

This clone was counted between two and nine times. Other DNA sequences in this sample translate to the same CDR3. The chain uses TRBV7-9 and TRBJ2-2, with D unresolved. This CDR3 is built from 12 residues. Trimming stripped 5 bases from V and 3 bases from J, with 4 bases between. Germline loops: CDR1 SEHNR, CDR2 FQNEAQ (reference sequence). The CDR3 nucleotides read TGTGCCAGCAGCCTATACACCGGGGAGCTGTTTTTT. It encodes CASSLYTGELFF.

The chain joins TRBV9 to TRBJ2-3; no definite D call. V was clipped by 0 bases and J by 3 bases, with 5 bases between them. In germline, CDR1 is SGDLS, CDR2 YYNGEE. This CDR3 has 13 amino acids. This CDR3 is CASSVDRTDTQYF. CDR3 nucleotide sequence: TGTGCCAGCAGCGTAGACAGAACAGATACGCAGTATTTT.

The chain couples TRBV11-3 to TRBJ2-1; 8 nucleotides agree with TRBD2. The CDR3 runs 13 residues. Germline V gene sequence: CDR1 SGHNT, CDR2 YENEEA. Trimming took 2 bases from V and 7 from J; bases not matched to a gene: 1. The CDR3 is CASSLSGGNEQFF. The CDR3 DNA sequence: TGTGCCAGCAGCTTAAGCGGGGGTAATGAGCAGTTCTTC.

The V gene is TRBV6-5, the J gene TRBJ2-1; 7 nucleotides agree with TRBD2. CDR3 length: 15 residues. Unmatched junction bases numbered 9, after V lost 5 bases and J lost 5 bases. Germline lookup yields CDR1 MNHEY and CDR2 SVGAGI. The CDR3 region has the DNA TGTGCCAGCAGTGGACCGGGACTACCGAACAATGAGCAGTTCTTC. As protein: CASSGPGLPNNEQFF.

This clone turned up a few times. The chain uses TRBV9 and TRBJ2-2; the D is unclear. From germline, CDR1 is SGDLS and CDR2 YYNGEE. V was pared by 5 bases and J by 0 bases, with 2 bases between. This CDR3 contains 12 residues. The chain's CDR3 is CASRANTGELFF. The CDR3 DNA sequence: TGTGCCAGCAGGGCGAACACCGGGGAGCTGTTTTTT.

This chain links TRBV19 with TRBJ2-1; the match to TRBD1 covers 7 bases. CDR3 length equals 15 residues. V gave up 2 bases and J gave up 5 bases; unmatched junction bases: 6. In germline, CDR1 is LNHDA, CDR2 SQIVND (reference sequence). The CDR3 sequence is CASSILGQENNEQFF. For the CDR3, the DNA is TGTGCCAGTAGTATATTAGGACAGGAGAACAATGAGCAGTTCTTC.

CDR3 coding DNA: TGTGCCAGCAGTTTTGGGGCAGGGGGCGCTTCTGGCTACACCTTC. It yields the protein CASSFGAGGASGYTF. The chain combines TRBV27 with TRBJ1-2; 8 bases are shared with TRBD1. This CDR3 has 15 residues. Trimming at V came to 3 bases and at J to 7 bases, leaving 10 bases not matched to a gene. CDR1 MNHEY and CDR2 SMNVEV come from the germline V gene (reference sequence).

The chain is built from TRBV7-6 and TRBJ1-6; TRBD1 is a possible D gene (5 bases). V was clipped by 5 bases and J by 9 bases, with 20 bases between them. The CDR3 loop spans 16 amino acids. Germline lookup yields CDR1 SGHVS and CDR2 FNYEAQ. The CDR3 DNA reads TGTGCCAGCAGCCTGGACACCGGCTTTGGATTTTCACCCCTCCACTTT. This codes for CASSLDTGFGFSPLHF.

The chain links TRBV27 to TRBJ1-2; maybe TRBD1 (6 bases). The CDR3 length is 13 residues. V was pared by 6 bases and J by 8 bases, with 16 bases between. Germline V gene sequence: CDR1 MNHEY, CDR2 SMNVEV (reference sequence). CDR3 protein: CASRSRGAEGYTF. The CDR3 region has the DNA TGTGCCAGCAGAAGCAGGGGCGCGGAGGGCTACACCTTC.

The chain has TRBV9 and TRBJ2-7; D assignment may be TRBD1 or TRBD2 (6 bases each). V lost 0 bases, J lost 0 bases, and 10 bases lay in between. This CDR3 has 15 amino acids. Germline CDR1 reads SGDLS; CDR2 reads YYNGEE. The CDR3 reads CASSVDGGISYEQYF. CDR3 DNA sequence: TGTGCCAGCAGCGTAGACGGGGGCATCTCCTACGAGCAGTACTTC.

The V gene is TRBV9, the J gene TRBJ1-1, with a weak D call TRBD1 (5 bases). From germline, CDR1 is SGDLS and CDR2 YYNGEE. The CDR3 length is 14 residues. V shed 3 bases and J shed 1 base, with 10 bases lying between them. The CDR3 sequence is CASSGGDGNTEAFF. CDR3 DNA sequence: TGTGCCAGCAGCGGAGGGGACGGGAACACTGAAGCTTTCTTT.

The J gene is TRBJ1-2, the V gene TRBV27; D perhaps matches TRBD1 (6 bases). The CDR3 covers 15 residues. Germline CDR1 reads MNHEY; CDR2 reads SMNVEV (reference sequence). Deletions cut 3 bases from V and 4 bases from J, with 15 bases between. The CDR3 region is CASSFLSGGVYGYTF. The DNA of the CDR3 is TGTGCCAGCAGTTTCCTGTCCGGGGGCGTCTATGGCTACACCTTC.

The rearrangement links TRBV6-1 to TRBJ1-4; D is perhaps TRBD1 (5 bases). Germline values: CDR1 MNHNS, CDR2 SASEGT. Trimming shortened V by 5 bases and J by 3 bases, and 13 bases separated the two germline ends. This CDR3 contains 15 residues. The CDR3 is CASSRRQNPNEKLFF. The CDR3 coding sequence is TGTGCCAGCAGTCGACGACAGAACCCTAATGAAAAACTGTTTTTT.

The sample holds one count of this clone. The CDR3, as DNA: TGTGCCAGCAGTGACAGGGACAGAGACAATGAGCAGTTCTTC. The encoded protein is CASSDRDRDNEQFF. The chain employs TRBV27 and TRBJ2-1, with TRBD1 identical over 7 bases. The CDR3 spans 14 residues. Germline trimming cut 5 bases from V and 5 bases from J; bases unmatched to any gene: 6. CDR1 MNHEY and CDR2 SMNVEV come from the germline V gene (reference sequence).

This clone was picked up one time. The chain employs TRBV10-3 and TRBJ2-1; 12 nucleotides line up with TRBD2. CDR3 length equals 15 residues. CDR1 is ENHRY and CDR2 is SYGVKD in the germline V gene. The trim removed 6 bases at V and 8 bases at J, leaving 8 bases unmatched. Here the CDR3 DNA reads TGTGCCATCAGAGTTCTAGCGGGGGGGAAGGATGAGCAGTTCTTC. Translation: CAIRVLAGGKDEQFF.

CDR3 amino acids: CASSETGPVNQPQHF. The CDR3 bases are TGTGCCAGCAGCGAGACAGGGCCGGTTAATCAGCCCCAGCATTTT. The rearrangement joins TRBV7-6 to TRBJ1-5; the match to TRBD1 covers 7 bases. From germline, CDR1 is SGHVS and CDR2 FNYEAQ. The CDR3 loop spans 15 amino acids. V trimming: 5 bases; J trimming: 4 bases; junction bases outside the gene matches: 8. Drawing the rest from reference TRBV7-6 and TRBJ1-5, the complete variable domain is GAGVSQSPRYKVTKRGQDVALRCDPISGHVSLYWYRQALGQGPEFLTYFNYEAQQDKSGLPNDRFSAERPEGSISTLTIQRTEQRDSAMYRCASSETGPVNQPQHFGDGTRLSIL.

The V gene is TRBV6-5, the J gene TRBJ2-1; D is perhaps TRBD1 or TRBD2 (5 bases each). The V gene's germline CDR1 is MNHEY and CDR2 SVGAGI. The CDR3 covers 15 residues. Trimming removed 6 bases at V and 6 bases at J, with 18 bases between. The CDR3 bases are TGTGCCAGCAGCCCCAAGGGAGACAGAGGCAATGAGCAGTTCTTC. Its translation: CASSPKGDRGNEQFF.